The present entry profiles one T cell receptor (beta chain) with its context. Trimming removed 8 bases at V and 1 base at J, with 15 bases between. The CDR3 contains 15 residues. This sample was included in a study of CD8 T cells in Susac syndrome. Fulfillment of recently defined diagnostic criteria for definite or probable disease was shown by the patients with Susac syndrome. Purification of the CD8+ and CD4+ T cells relied on negative isolation, and TEMRA cells underwent FACS enrichment. With random hexamers, roughly 0.45 to 1 ug RNA was reverse transcribed. Multiplex PCR with immunoSEQ amplified the TCR beta CDR3 across 54 Vbeta and 13 Jbeta. A single record per CDR3 protein comes from TCRdb applying MiXCR to the immunoSEQ multiplex PCR reads. The sample holds 130,000 or so distinct CDR3 sequences; 96% are singletons and the top ten take about 0.14%.

This TCR was recovered from a human donor with Susac syndrome. This rearrangement joins TRBV12-3 or TRBV12-4 to TRBJ1-5; D not certain. The sample comprised CD4+ T cells from PBMCs. CDR3 sequence reads: CASSALWGSNQPQHF. CDR3 nucleotide sequence: TGTGCCAGCTCAGCCTTGTGGGGAAGCAATCAGCCCCAGCATTTT.